Following are 31 T cell receptor beta chains from one sample sequenced in a study of cytomegalovirus exposure and HLA in healthy donors. PCR amplification relied on 60 Vbeta primers (plus 13 Jbeta primers). Profiling relied on immunoSEQ multiplex PCR, and the TCRdb table lists in-frame clones only, not all of them. The sample includes about 200,000 clones, roughly 80% of them seen just once. Sequenced sample: PBMCs. These receptors originate from a man aged 45-60 years in good health and CMV-seronegative.

This rearrangement joins TRBV5-4 to TRBJ2-1; the match to TRBD1 covers 7 bases. The J segment lost 15 bases and the V segment lost 2 bases, leaving 8 bases of the junction unmatched. CDR1 and CDR2 from the germline V gene are SGHNT and YYREEE (reference sequence). The CDR3 totals 12 residues. CDR3 bases: TGTGCCAGCAGCTTTCGGGGACAGACGGCGTTCTTC. It specifies CASSFRGQTAFF.

This rearrangement joins TRBV7-2 to TRBJ1-4; D gene uncertain. The germline CDR1 and CDR2 sequences are SGHTA and FQGNSA. The V and J ends lost 5 bases and 0 bases respectively, with 10 bases between them. The CDR3 sequence is 15 residues long. The CDR3 is CASSAQLPTNEKLFF. The CDR3 region has the DNA TGTGCCAGCAGCGCTCAACTCCCAACTAATGAAAAACTGTTTTTT.

The rearrangement uses TRBV4-1 and TRBJ1-4; D unresolved. Germline V gene sequence: CDR1 MGHRA, CDR2 YSYEKL. Trimming took off 4 bases at V and 4 bases at J, with 10 bases between the two ends. This CDR3 region has 14 residues. The CDR3 sequence is CASSLTGINEKLFF. CDR3 DNA: TGCGCCAGCAGCCTAACGGGGATTAATGAAAAACTGTTTTTT.

The chain combines TRBV5-1 with TRBJ2-7; possibly TRBD1 for D (6 bases). Germline values: CDR1 SGHRS, CDR2 YFSETQ. The germline V and J ends were trimmed by 0 bases and 8 bases, with 15 bases remaining between them. This CDR3 comprises 14 residues. CDR3 region: CASSLEGTPVKQYF. As DNA, the CDR3 is TGCGCCAGCAGCTTGGAGGGGACACCTGTAAAGCAGTACTTC.

This sequence joins TRBV19 and TRBJ1-1; weak D call: TRBD1 (6 bases). Trimming took 3 bases from V and 3 from J, leaving 14 bases between them. Per germline, CDR1 LNHDA and CDR2 SQIVND (reference sequence). The CDR3 contains 15 residues. The CDR3 reads CASSMRAGADTEAFF. The CDR3 nucleotides are TGTGCCAGTAGTATGAGAGCAGGGGCGGACACTGAAGCTTTCTTT.

The V and J genes are TRBV20-1 and TRBJ2-7; D call uncertain. Germline V gene sequence: CDR1 DFQATT, CDR2 SNEGSKA (reference sequence). V was trimmed by 3 bases and J by 5 bases, leaving 5 bases between them. The CDR3 is 10 residues long. The CDR3 reads CSASVDEQYF. The CDR3 DNA reads as TGCAGTGCTAGTGTAGACGAGCAGTACTTC.

The V call is TRBV2, the J call TRBJ2-7; the D gene is possibly TRBD1 (6 bases). The CDR3 is made up of 12 amino acids. Per the germline V gene, CDR1 is SNHLY and CDR2 is FYNNEI. V was shortened by 11 bases and J by 1 base, with 12 bases between the two germline ends. CDR3 sequence: CAALGQSYEQYF. The CDR3 bases are TGTGCCGCCTTAGGACAGTCCTACGAGCAGTACTTC.

CDR3 loop: CASSNPGTKPYGYTF. The DNA of the CDR3 is TGTGCCAGCAGCAACCCCGGGACTAAGCCCTATGGCTACACCTTC. The chain has TRBV9 and TRBJ1-2; D is perhaps TRBD1 (5 bases). The V end was cut by 4 bases, the J end by 4 bases, with 17 bases between. Germline lookup yields CDR1 SGDLS and CDR2 YYNGEE. The CDR3 consists of 15 residues.

This chain connects TRBV6-1 to TRBJ1-4, with 9 positions matching TRBD1. The CDR3 extends over 16 amino acids. CDR1 is MNHNS and CDR2 is SASEGT in the germline V gene. J lost 0 bases, V lost 4 bases, and 3 bases had no gene match. The CDR3 is CASSAGTGTTNEKLFF. CDR3 coding DNA: TGTGCCAGCAGTGCCGGGACAGGGACAACTAATGAAAAACTGTTTTTT.

V usage is TRBV28 and J usage is TRBJ1-1; D possibly corresponds to TRBD1 (5 bases). CDR3 length: 14 residues. V dropped 3 bases and J dropped 2 bases, with 10 bases sitting between them. The germline CDR1 and CDR2 sequences are MDHEN and SYDVKM. CDR3 sequence: CASSFRTSNTEAFF. Here the CDR3 DNA reads TGTGCCAGCAGTTTCAGGACAAGCAACACTGAAGCTTTCTTT.

The CDR3 spells CASSYNRGNGETQYF. The CDR3 DNA follows: TGCGCCAGCAGCTACAACAGGGGAAACGGCGAGACCCAGTACTTC. The chain uses TRBV5-1 and TRBJ2-5, with 7 bases lining up with TRBD1. The CDR3 sequence is 15 residues long. V shed 3 bases, J shed 5 bases, and the junction held 10 bases outside the gene matches. Germline CDR1 is SGHRS and CDR2 is YFSETQ.

This clone was recorded only once. The chain has TRBV6-5 and TRBJ1-1; 7 nucleotides line up with TRBD1. V shed 0 bases and J 5 bases; nucleotides not matched to a gene: 6. This CDR3 contains 15 residues. The germline gives CDR1 MNHEY, CDR2 SVGAGI. In DNA form, the CDR3 reads TGTGCCAGCAGTTACTCGACAAAACAGGGGACTGAAGCTTTCTTT. Translation gives CASSYSTKQGTEAFF.

The chain employs TRBV30 and TRBJ1-2, with 8 bases identical to TRBD1. Germline lookup yields CDR1 GTSNPN and CDR2 SVGIG (reference sequence). The CDR3 has 13 amino acids. J gave up 7 bases and V 4 bases, and 8 bases lay outside the gene matches. CDR3 bases: TGTGCCTGGACATCAGGGGGCGGGGGTGGCTACACCTTC. Amino acid sequence: CAWTSGGGGGYTF.

The table lists this clone with a count of one. Other DNA sequences in the same sample also yield this CDR3. The chain couples TRBV5-1 to TRBJ2-2; TRBD1 aligns across 7 bases. J lost 0 bases, V lost 4 bases, and 3 bases had no gene match. Germline CDR1 and CDR2: SGHRS and YFSETQ. The CDR3 has 15 residues. The CDR3 region has the DNA TGCGCCAGCAGCCCCGGGACAGCGAACACCGGGGAGCTGTTTTTT. Translation: CASSPGTANTGELFF.

The chain combines TRBV28 with TRBJ2-7, with unresolved D. The V end was cut by 5 bases, the J end by 0 bases, with 11 bases between. Germline loops: CDR1 MDHEN, CDR2 SYDVKM. The CDR3 contains 14 residues. The CDR3 DNA is TGTGCCAGCAGTAAGACTCTGAGCTCCTACGAGCAGTACTTC. Translation: CASSKTLSSYEQYF.

Comment on this clone: Germline is not matched at one junction end, which may reflect a read error. The chain employs TRBV6-1 and TRBJ2-7, with D perhaps TRBD1 (6 bases). From germline, CDR1 is MNHNS and CDR2 SASEGT. The CDR3 is 14 amino acids. CDR3 sequence reads: CASREDRISYEQYF. The DNA of the CDR3 is TGTGCCAGCAGGGAAGACAGGATCTCCTACGAGCAGTACTTC.

Regarding this clone: One junction end does not reproduce the germline sequence, and a read error may be involved. V usage is TRBV29-1 and J usage is TRBJ2-4; 7 nucleotides match TRBD1. The CDR3 length is 13 residues. Germline values: CDR1 SQVTM, CDR2 ANQGSEA. CDR3 residues: CSGRQGSKNSQYF. The CDR3 DNA reads TGCAGCGGGAGACAGGGATCCAAAAACAGTCAGTACTTC.

The V gene is TRBV28, the J gene TRBJ2-1, with 7 bases matching TRBD1. CDR1 and CDR2 (germline): MDHEN, SYDVKM. V trimming: 5 bases; J trimming: 7 bases; junction bases outside the gene matches: 14. The CDR3 loop spans 16 amino acids. This CDR3 reads CASSLLRQGLENEQFF. CDR3 DNA: TGTGCCAGCAGTCTCCTAAGACAGGGTTTAGAAAATGAGCAGTTCTTC.

This chain links TRBV4-3 with TRBJ2-5; 9 nucleotides match TRBD2. Germline V gives CDR1 LGHNA, CDR2 YSLEER. V was clipped by 4 bases and J by 5 bases; unmatched bases: 8. The length of the CDR3 is 15 residues. CDR3 in amino acids: CASSRLLAGIETQYF. CDR3 bases: TGCGCCAGCAGCCGCCTTCTAGCGGGAATCGAGACCCAGTACTTC.

The chain recombines TRBV7-9 with TRBJ2-1; 9 nucleotides agree with TRBD2. The CDR3 length is 19 residues. Germline V gene sequence: CDR1 SEHNR, CDR2 FQNEAQ (reference sequence). V gave up 2 bases and J gave up 2 bases; unmatched junction bases: 13. The CDR3 region has the DNA TGTGCCAGCAGCTTATCGAAGGCGAAAGCGGGAGGCCCCTACAATGAGCAGTTCTTC. As protein: CASSLSKAKAGGPYNEQFF.

In DNA form, the CDR3 reads TGTGCCAGCAGTTACACGACAGGGTACGAGCAGTACTTC. This gives the protein CASSYTTGYEQYF. The rearrangement links TRBV6-5 to TRBJ2-7, with 7 positions matching TRBD1. Germline trimming cut 2 bases from V and 4 bases from J; bases unmatched to any gene: 2. Germline V lookup: CDR1 MNHEY, CDR2 SVGAGI. This CDR3 comprises 13 residues.

This clone was seen a few times. The rearrangement joins TRBV27 to TRBJ2-7; a weak D match, TRBD1 (6 bases). Germline CDR1 MNHEY, CDR2 SMNVEV (reference sequence). The CDR3 contains 13 residues. V dropped 0 bases and J dropped 4 bases, with 7 bases sitting between them. CDR3 amino acids: CASSLSQGYEQYF. The CDR3, as DNA: TGTGCCAGCAGTTTATCACAGGGTTACGAGCAGTACTTC.

This clone was observed a few times. The rearrangement links TRBV6-5 to TRBJ1-5, with a weak D call TRBD1 (5 bases). Germline V CDR1 and CDR2: MNHEY, SVGAGI. Trimming took 2 bases from V and 6 from J, leaving 11 bases between them. CDR3 length equals 14 residues. The CDR3 DNA is TGTGCCAGCAGTTACGGGGGGGTAGGTCAGCCCCAGCATTTT. As protein: CASSYGGVGQPQHF.

This clone appeared a single time. The chain links TRBV6-1 to TRBJ1-1, with a possible D match to TRBD1 (5 bases). Germline CDR1 is MNHNS and CDR2 is SASEGT. Trimming removed 7 bases from V and 4 bases from J, with 13 bases in between. This CDR3 is 13 amino acids long. CDR3 sequence: CASTGRGATEAFF. CDR3 in DNA: TGTGCCAGCACCGGGCGTGGGGCCACTGAAGCTTTCTTT.

This chain uses TRBV27 with TRBJ1-2; 7 bases match TRBD1. Per germline, CDR1 MNHEY and CDR2 SMNVEV (reference sequence). The junction had 13 bases not matched to a gene; V was cut back by 2 bases and J by 7 bases. This CDR3 is 16 amino acids long. CDR3 amino acids: CASSLAGMGQKGGYTF. The CDR3 nucleotides are TGTGCCAGCAGTTTAGCCGGGATGGGACAGAAAGGTGGCTACACCTTC.

The gene calls are TRBV27 and TRBJ1-1; 7 bases map to TRBD1. The junction had 8 bases not matched to a gene; V was cut back by 2 bases and J by 2 bases. The CDR3 covers 16 residues. CDR1 is MNHEY, CDR2 SMNVEV, per germline (reference sequence). The CDR3 DNA sequence: TGTGCCAGCAGTTTACTTGGGGACAGAGGAAACACTGAAGCTTTCTTT. Translated: CASSLLGDRGNTEAFF.

The chain employs TRBV11-1 and TRBJ1-1, with a tentative D call TRBD1 (6 bases). Trimming left V 5 bases short and J 0 bases short, with 16 bases between. In germline, CDR1 is SGHAT, CDR2 FQDESV (reference sequence). The CDR3 contains 16 residues. The CDR3 spells CASSQTGGRMNTEAFF. The CDR3 nucleotides are TGTGCCAGCAGCCAAACGGGGGGCCGAATGAACACTGAAGCTTTCTTT.

With regard to this clone: This sample includes further DNA sequences coding for the same CDR3. J is TRBJ2-7 and V is TRBV5-1; no clear D gene. CDR3 length equals 14 residues. V lost 0 bases and J 4 bases, leaving 11 bases between the germline ends. Germline V gene sequence: CDR1 SGHRS, CDR2 YFSETQ. CDR3 sequence: CASSLGGGSYEQYF. Here the CDR3 DNA reads TGCGCCAGCAGCTTGGGTGGCGGTTCGTACGAGCAGTACTTC. The full variable domain, completed using reference TRBV5-1 and TRBJ2-7, is KAGVTQTPRYLIKTRGQQVTLSCSPISGHRSVSWYQQTPGQGLQFLFEYFSETQRNKGNFPGRFSGRQFSNSRSEMNVSTLELGDSALYLCASSLGGGSYEQYFGPGTRLTVT.

This clone is deemed medium-sized. The rearrangement joins TRBV25-1 to TRBJ2-7, with D possibly being TRBD1 (7 bases). The germline V gene encodes CDR1 MGHDK and CDR2 SYGVNS. The CDR3 runs 15 residues. The V end was cut by 6 bases, the J end by 2 bases, with 17 bases between. The chain's CDR3 is CASSLGAGGPYEQYF. CDR3 DNA sequence: TGTGCCAGCAGCCTAGGGGCAGGGGGGCCCTACGAGCAGTACTTC.

V gene TRBV9 combines with J gene TRBJ2-3; 8 bases map to TRBD2. From germline, CDR1 is SGDLS and CDR2 YYNGEE. The CDR3 covers 16 residues. Trimming took 0 bases from V and 0 from J; bases not matched to a gene: 3. The CDR3 nucleotides are TGTGCCAGCAGCGTAGGAAGCGGGAGTAGCACAGATACGCAGTATTTT. It specifies CASSVGSGSSTDTQYF.

The gene calls are TRBV5-1 and TRBJ2-3; 7 bases are a match to TRBD1. CDR1 and CDR2 from the germline V gene are SGHRS and YFSETQ. V lost 4 bases, J lost 6 bases, and 14 bases stayed unmatched. The CDR3 runs to 16 residues. DNA for the CDR3: TGCGCCAGCAGCCCAACGTGGGGACAGCCAGATGATACGCAGTATTTT. This codes for CASSPTWGQPDDTQYF.